A selection of T cell receptor beta chains follows, all from one sample in a study of shared clonotypes between healthy human individuals. Repertoires were generated with immunoSEQ multiplex PCR, while TCRdb's copy carries only in-frame clones and drops some. This table holds some 1.5 million clones, roughly 96% found once. The sequencing sample was made of naive CD4+ T cells sorted from blood. The receptors stem from a man younger than 40 in good health. Each CDR3 is given without its conserved first and last residue. The D gene is left open where the match is weak.

J gene	D gene	V gene	CDR3 protein
TRBJ2-7	-	TRBV30	AWSSQPTGEQY
TRBJ1-2	TRBD1	TRBV6-5	ASSYSNRGYGYT
TRBJ2-2	-	TRBV7-3	ASSSRARVDGELF
TRBJ2-1	TRBD2	TRBV5-4	ASSFTSGSMYNEQF
TRBJ1-2	-	TRBV5-4	ASSLVGGTSYYGYT
TRBJ2-1	TRBD2	TRBV9	ASSVVGGSIDEQF
TRBJ1-1	-	TRBV7-2	ASSQTVNTEAF
TRBJ1-4	-	TRBV7-4	ASSFYSTNEKLF
TRBJ2-5	TRBD2	TRBV18	ASSPVAGDSEETQY
TRBJ1-1	-	TRBV6-6	ASSYGPLEKAF
TRBJ2-1	-	TRBV9	ASSVETIYNEQF
TRBJ2-7	-	TRBV5-1	ASSWGGPEAY
TRBJ1-1	TRBD1	TRBV10-1	ASKGTDGFWTEAF
TRBJ2-5	-	TRBV20-1	SARPQDQY
TRBJ1-5	-	TRBV4-1	ASSRGVNQPQH
TRBJ2-1	TRBD1	TRBV19	ASSLNTGAKGANEQF
TRBJ2-7	-	TRBV5-1	ASSLVLGTYEQY
TRBJ2-7	-	TRBV14	ASSLGKGVYEQY
TRBJ2-1	TRBD2	TRBV7-9	ASSSISAGGFYNEQF
TRBJ1-5	-	TRBV6-1	ASRSEGGAYQPQH
TRBJ2-2	TRBD2	TRBV7-2	AAGGLTGELF
TRBJ2-1	-	TRBV6-4	ASSAGLHNEQF
TRBJ2-5	TRBD2	TRBV10-1	ASSELAGVWETQY
TRBJ2-1	TRBD2	TRBV5-1	ASSSGLVVGEQF
TRBJ2-3	-	TRBV4-3	ASSQEGQHTDTQY
TRBJ1-1	-	TRBV27	ASSSWVDTEAF
TRBJ2-2	-	TRBV7-3	ASSNPTGELF
TRBJ2-5	-	TRBV12-1	ASSFAGLAGGPETQY
TRBJ2-3	-	TRBV2	ASSGRGSTDTQY
TRBJ2-3	-	TRBV2	ASGSSTDTQY
TRBJ2-1	-	TRBV13	ASSFSGEQF
TRBJ1-2	-	TRBV11-1	ASSVAGRDYGYT
TRBJ2-5	-	TRBV28	ASSWGGGGLQTQY
TRBJ2-3	-	TRBV28	ASSLLRDIHTDTQY
TRBJ1-2	-	TRBV7-9	ASSFPGYGYT
TRBJ2-4	-	TRBV6-1	ASSDRLGSGALAKNIQY
TRBJ2-3	-	TRBV10-1	ASSKGQGSTDTQY
TRBJ2-7	-	TRBV29-1	SVEDTGSYEQY
TRBJ2-7	TRBD1	TRBV6-5	ASSYSPATGGAEQY
TRBJ1-1	-	TRBV7-9	ASTRGHEAF
TRBJ2-5	-	TRBV9	ASSVGVRALQETQY
TRBJ2-7	-	TRBV6-1	ASSFPSYEQY
TRBJ2-1	TRBD1	TRBV5-1	ASSLALGQNNEQF
TRBJ1-5	-	TRBV4-1	ASSQDQFNSNQPQH
TRBJ1-1	-	TRBV28	ASRNTGNTEAF
TRBJ2-1	-	TRBV7-2	ASSPLLTSGGQF
TRBJ1-2	-	TRBV14	ASSQQGGYGYT
TRBJ2-3	TRBD2	TRBV5-5	ASSHRGGLGTDTQY
TRBJ2-2	-	TRBV10-3	AISDAKASTGELF
TRBJ1-5	-	TRBV28	ASREGGLENQPQH
TRBJ1-2	-	TRBV5-4	ASSLKGGFSYT
TRBJ2-7	-	TRBV5-4	ASNDGTGRNVEQY
TRBJ2-2	-	TRBV9	ASSVRGDANTGELF
TRBJ2-7	TRBD1	TRBV6-1	ASSESFWPTGGPYEQY
TRBJ2-7	-	TRBV5-4	ASSLAGPYEQY
TRBJ1-2	TRBD1	TRBV5-1	ASSWGQGSYGYT
TRBJ2-7	-	TRBV7-6	ASSPRASSVEEQY
TRBJ1-6	-	TRBV10-2	ASKESDTLGGSSPLH